This T cell receptor (beta chain) was sequenced for a study of graft-versus-host responses after intestinal transplantation (dated by TCRdb to the early 2020s). For context, the study as a whole: Recipients received multivisceral, liver-intestinal, or isolated intestinal transplants. Rather than going through the commercial service, samples from a few later patients were sequenced in-house on an Illumina MiSeq and processed with MiXCR. Graft-versus-host and host-versus-graft alloreactive T cell clones were tracked in the graft, circulation and bone marrow after intestinal transplantation using bulk TCR-beta CDR3 sequencing. All recipients received anti-thymocyte globulin induction followed by maintenance tacrolimus and steroids for around three years. A peak of at least 4% donor T cells among recipient peripheral blood mononuclear cells was the definition used for donor T cell macrochimerism. A cohort of approximately 24 intestinal transplant recipients, including one retransplant, was enrolled, and 3 patients lacking pretransplant specimens were excluded. To identify alloreactive clones, pre-transplant mixed lymphocyte reaction products were sequenced and then compared with unstimulated pre-transplant donor and recipient T cells. Results and caveats for the whole study, not just this receptor: The relatively low number and heterogeneity of intestinal transplant patients limited the conclusions. Early after transplant, peak levels of circulating GvH clones were found to be associated with declines in HvG clones. GvH clones were detected in recipient bone marrow, and some appeared earlier in ileal mucosa or blood, consistent with an intestinal mucosal origin. Patients with donor T cell macrochimerism had high GvH to HvG T cell clonal ratios in their allografts.

Libraries were prepared through the immunoSEQ multiplex PCR assay. Adaptive Biotechnologies carried out high-throughput TCR-beta CDR3 sequencing of genomic DNA for most patients. In the paper's pipeline: Adaptive's ImmunoSEQ software was the source of the TCR sequencing data for about 18 patients, while a few other patients were processed with MiXCR and VDJtools. CDR3 nucleotide sequences shared by donor and recipient were removed because the origin of these sequences could not be assigned. To be classed as alloreactive, a clone needed at least 2-fold expansion over unstimulated cells and a minimum CFSE-low frequency of 0.002% (template counts) or 0.001% (read counts). Clones detected in sequenced pre-transplant spleen, lymph node, or MLR CFSE-low populations of the donor or recipient were defined as mappable. Cumulative frequency of alloreactive clones was calculated as a percentage of all sequences weighted by copy number. This is the immuneACCESS table as TCRdb keeps it, with only in-frame sequences that have V and J called. A part of the clones is gone; compared with another copy, unresolved V genes explain less than half, and the rest is unexplained. The D gene and trimming were derived from the DNA, and the V and J assignments and clone size from that table. For this sample there are under 20,000 clones; more than 75% appear just once. The ten largest clones add up to around half of the sample.

Comments on this clone: Its antigen remains unidentified. No much larger clone exists at a distance of one base, and base qualities are not known.

CDR1 KGHSH and CDR2 LQKENI were looked up in the germline V gene. Between the V and J ends, shortened by 2 bases and 5 bases respectively, the junction contains 10 bases. CDR3 length: 14 amino acids, cysteine to phenylalanine. CDR3 DNA only is kept here, 42 bases in frame from base 1. Bone marrow was aspirated after transplant from the posterior iliac crest or another site chosen by the physician. The sequence links TRBV18 to TRBJ1-5; the D gene remains uncertain. The specimen was bone marrow, collected roughly 130 days after transplant. This sequence originates from a human patient who received an intestinal transplant, so some T cells may come from the graft donor. The CDR3 is CASSPTQRDQPQHF. The bases read TGTGCCAGCTCACCAACACAACGAGATCAGCCCCAGCATTTT.